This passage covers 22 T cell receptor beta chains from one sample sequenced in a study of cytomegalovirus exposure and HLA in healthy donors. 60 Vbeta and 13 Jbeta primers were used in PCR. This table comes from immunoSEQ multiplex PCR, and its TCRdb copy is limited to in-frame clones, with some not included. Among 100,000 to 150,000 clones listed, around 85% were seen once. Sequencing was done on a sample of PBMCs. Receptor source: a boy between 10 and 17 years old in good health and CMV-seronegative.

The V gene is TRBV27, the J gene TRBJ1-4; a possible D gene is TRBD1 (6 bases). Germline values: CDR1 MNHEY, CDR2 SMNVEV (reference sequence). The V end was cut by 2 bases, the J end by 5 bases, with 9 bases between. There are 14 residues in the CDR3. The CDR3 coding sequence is TGTGCCAGCAGTTTAGCAGGGGAGAATGAAAAACTGTTTTTT. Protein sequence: CASSLAGENEKLFF.

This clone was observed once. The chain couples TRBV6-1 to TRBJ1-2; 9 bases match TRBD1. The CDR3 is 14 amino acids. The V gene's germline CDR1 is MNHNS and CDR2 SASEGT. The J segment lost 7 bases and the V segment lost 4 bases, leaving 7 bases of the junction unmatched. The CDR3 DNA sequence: TGTGCCAGCAGTGCGGCGCAGGACAGGGGTGGCTACACCTTC. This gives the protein CASSAAQDRGGYTF.

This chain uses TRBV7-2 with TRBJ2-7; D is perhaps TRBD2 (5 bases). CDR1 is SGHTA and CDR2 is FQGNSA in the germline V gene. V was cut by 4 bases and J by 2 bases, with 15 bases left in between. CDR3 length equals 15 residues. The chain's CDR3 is CASSSTRGSAYEQYF. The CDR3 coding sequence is TGTGCCAGCAGCTCAACTCGGGGTTCCGCCTACGAGCAGTACTTC.

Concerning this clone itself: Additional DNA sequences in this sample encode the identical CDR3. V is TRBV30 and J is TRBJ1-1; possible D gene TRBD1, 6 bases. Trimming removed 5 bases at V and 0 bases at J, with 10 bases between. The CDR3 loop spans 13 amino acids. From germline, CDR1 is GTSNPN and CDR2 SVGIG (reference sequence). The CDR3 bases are TGTGCCTGGGGACAGCCGATGAACACTGAAGCTTTCTTT. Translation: CAWGQPMNTEAFF.

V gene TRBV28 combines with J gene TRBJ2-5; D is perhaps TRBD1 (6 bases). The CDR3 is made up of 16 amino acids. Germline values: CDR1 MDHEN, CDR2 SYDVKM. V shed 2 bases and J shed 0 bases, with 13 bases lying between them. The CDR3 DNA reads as TGTGCCAGCAGTTTAAGGGGGAAACCGTACCAAGAGACCCAGTACTTC. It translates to CASSLRGKPYQETQYF.

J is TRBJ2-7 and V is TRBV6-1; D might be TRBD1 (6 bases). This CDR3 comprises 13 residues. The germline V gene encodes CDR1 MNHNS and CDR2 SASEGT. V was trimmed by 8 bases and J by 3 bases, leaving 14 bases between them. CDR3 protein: CASHWDMNYEQYF. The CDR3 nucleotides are TGTGCCAGCCACTGGGACATGAACTACGAGCAGTACTTC.

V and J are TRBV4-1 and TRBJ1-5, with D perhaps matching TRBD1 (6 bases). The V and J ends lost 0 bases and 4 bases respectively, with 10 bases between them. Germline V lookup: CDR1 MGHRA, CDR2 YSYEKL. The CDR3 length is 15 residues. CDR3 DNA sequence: TGCGCCAGCAGCCAAGATCGGCAGGGGAATCAGCCCCAGCATTTT. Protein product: CASSQDRQGNQPQHF.

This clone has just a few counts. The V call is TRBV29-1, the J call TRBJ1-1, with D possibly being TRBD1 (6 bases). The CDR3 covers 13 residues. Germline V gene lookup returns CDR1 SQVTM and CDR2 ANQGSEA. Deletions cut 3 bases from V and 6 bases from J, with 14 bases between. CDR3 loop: CSVELGAMSEAFF. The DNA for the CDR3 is TGCAGCGTTGAGTTGGGGGCGATGTCTGAAGCTTTCTTT.

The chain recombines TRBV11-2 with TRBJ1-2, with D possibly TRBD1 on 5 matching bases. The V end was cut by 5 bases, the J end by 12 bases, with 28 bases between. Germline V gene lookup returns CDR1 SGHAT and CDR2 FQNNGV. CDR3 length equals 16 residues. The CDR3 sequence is CASSPLLRGFKRRNTF. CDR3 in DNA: TGTGCCAGCAGCCCTCTGTTGCGGGGGTTTAAGAGGCGGAACACCTTC. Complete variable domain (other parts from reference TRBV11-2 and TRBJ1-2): EAGVAQSPRYKIIEKRQSVAFWCNPISGHATLYWYQQILGQGPKLLIQFQNNGVVDDSQLPKDRFSAERLKGVDSTLKIQPAKLEDSAVYLCASSPLLRGFKRRNTFGSGTRLTVV.

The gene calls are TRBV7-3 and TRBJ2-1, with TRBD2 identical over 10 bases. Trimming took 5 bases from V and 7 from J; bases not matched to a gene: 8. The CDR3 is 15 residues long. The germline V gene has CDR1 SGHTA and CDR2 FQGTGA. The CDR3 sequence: CASSLLAGVVNEQFF. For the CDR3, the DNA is TGTGCCAGCAGCCTCCTAGCGGGGGTGGTGAATGAGCAGTTCTTC.

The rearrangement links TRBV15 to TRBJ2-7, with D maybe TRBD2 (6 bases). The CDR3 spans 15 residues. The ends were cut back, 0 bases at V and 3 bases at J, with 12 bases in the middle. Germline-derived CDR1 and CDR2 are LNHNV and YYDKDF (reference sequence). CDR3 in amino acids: CATSRDGGTGYEQYF. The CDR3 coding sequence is TGTGCCACCAGCAGAGATGGGGGGACGGGCTACGAGCAGTACTTC.

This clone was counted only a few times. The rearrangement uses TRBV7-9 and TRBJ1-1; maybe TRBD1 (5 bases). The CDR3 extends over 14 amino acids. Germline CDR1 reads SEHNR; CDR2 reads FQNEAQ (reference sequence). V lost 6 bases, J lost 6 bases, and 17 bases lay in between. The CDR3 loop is CASRRQGEVPEAFF. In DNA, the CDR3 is TGTGCCAGCAGACGTCAGGGCGAGGTCCCTGAAGCTTTCTTT.

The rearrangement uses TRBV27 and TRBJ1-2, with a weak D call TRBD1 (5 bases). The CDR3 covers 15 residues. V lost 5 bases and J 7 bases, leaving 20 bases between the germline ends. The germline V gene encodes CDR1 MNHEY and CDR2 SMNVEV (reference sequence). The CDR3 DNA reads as TGTGCCAGCAGTCCCGCGGGGGAAGCAGGGTTTGGCTACACCTTC. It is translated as CASSPAGEAGFGYTF.

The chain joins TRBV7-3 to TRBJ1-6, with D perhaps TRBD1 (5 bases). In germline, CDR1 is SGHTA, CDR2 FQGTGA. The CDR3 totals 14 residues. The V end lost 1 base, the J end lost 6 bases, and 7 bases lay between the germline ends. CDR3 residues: CASSLSRGNSPLHF. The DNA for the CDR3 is TGTGCCAGCAGCTTAAGTAGGGGTAATTCACCCCTCCACTTT.

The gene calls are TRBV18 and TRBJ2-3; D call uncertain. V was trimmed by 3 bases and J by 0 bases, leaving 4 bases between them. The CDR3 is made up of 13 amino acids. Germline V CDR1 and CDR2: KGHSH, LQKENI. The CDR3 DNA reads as TGTGCCAGCTCACCCCAGAGCACAGATACGCAGTATTTT. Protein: CASSPQSTDTQYF. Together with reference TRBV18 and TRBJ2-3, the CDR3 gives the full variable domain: NAGVMQNPRHLVRRRGQEARLRCSPMKGHSHVYWYRQLPEEGLKFMVYLQKENIIDESGMPKERFSAEFPKEGPSILRIQQVVRGDSAAYFCASSPQSTDTQYFGPGTRLTVL.

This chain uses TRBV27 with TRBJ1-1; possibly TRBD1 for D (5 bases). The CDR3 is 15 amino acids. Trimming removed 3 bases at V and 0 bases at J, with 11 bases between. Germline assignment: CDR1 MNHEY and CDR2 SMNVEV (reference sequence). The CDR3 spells CASSFKQGMNTEAFF. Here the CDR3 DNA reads TGTGCCAGCAGTTTCAAGCAGGGCATGAACACTGAAGCTTTCTTT.

Here the CDR3 reads CASRQGEGQPQHF. CDR3 DNA: TGTGCCAGCCGACAGGGAGAGGGCCAGCCCCAGCATTTT. J is TRBJ1-5 and V is TRBV4-2, with 7 bases identical to TRBD1. Germline V gene sequence: CDR1 LGHNA, CDR2 YNFKEQ. Trimming removed 8 bases from V and 7 bases from J; junction bases left unmatched: 8. The CDR3 length is 13 residues.

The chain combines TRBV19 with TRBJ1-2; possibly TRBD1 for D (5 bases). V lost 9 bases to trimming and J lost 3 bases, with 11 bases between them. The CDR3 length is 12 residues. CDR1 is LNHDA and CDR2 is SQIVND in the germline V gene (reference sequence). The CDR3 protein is CASRELDYGYTF. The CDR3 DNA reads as TGTGCCAGCAGGGAATTGGACTATGGCTACACCTTC.

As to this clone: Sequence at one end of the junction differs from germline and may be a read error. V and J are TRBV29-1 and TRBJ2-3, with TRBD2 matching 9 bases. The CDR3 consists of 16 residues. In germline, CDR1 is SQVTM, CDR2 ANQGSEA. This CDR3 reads CSVEWAGLASIDTQYF. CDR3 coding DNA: TGCAGCGTTGAATGGGCGGGACTAGCAAGCATAGATACGCAGTATTTT.

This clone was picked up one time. The CDR3 sequence: CASSLSGRGSSYEQYF. DNA for the CDR3: TGTGCCAGCAGCTTATCCGGGAGGGGGTCTTCCTACGAGCAGTACTTC. The chain uses TRBV7-2 and TRBJ2-7; 8 bases are a match to TRBD2. Germline trimming cut 2 bases from V and 1 base from J; bases unmatched to any gene: 7. The V gene's germline CDR1 is SGHTA and CDR2 FQGNSA. This CDR3 is 16 amino acids long.

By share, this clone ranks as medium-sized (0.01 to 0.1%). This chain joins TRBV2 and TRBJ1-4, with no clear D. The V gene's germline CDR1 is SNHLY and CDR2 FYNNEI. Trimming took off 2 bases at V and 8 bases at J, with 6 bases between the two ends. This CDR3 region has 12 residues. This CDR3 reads CASSERGEKLFF. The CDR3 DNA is TGTGCCAGCAGTGAAAGAGGCGAAAAACTGTTTTTT.

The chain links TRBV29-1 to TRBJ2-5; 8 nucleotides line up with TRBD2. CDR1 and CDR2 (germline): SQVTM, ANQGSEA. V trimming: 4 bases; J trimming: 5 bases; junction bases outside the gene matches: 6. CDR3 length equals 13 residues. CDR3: CSVAGGSSETQYF. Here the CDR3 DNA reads TGCAGCGTTGCGGGGGGGTCTAGCGAGACCCAGTACTTC.